This T cell receptor beta chain was sequenced during a study of tumour-infiltrating T cells in Burkitt lymphoma. In the study overall: Patients covered every epidemiological subtype of Burkitt lymphoma.

This table comes from immunoSEQ multiplex PCR, and its TCRdb copy is limited to in-frame clones, with some not included. The sample includes over 2,000 clones, around 15% of them seen just once. This clone was seen only a few times. Germline V lookup: CDR1 SGHTA, CDR2 FQGNSA. The CDR3 covers 13 residues. The trim removed 5 bases at V and 7 bases at J, leaving 7 bases unmatched. The origin of this receptor is a human donor with Burkitt lymphoma. The sample taken for sequencing was tumor tissue. The chain carries TRBV7-2 and TRBJ2-5; 7 positions match TRBD1. The CDR3 coding sequence is TGTGCCAGCAGCCCAGGGGGTATGGTGACCCAGTACTTC. It translates to CASSPGGMVTQYF.